This T cell receptor (beta chain) was sequenced for a study of blood T cell repertoires in COVID-19. The table came from immunoSEQ multiplex PCR; TCRdb's copy has only in-frame clones and leaves some out. The sample includes almost 400,000 clones, around 87% of them seen just once. The CDR3 extends over 13 amino acids. Germline V lookup: CDR1 MGHRA, CDR2 YSYEKL. With 3 bases removed from V and 4 bases from J, the gap between germline ends came to 7 bases. The sample was peripheral blood. The chain is built from TRBV4-1 and TRBJ1-5; D possibly corresponds to TRBD1 (6 bases). The origin of this receptor is a woman aged 60-75 years with COVID-19, enrolled during active disease. As DNA, the CDR3 is TGCGCCAGCAGCCAGGGACAAAATCAGCCCCAGCATTTT. Translating it yields CASSQGQNQPQHF.